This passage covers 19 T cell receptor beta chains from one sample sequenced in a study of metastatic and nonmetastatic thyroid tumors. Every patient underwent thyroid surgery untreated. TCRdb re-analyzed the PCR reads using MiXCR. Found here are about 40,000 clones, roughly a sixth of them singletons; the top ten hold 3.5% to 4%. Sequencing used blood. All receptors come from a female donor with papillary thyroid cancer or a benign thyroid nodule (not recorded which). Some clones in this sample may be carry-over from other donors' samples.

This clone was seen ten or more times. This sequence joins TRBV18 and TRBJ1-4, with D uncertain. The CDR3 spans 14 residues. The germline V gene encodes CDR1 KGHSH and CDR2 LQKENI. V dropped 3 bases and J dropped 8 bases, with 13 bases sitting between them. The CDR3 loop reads CASSPGIVGEKLFF. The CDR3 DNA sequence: TGTGCCAGCTCACCGGGGATCGTAGGCGAAAAACTGTTTTTT.

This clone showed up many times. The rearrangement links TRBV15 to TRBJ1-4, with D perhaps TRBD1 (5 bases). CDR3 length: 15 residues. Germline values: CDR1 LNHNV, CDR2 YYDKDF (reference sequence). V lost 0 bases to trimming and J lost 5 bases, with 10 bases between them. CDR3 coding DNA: TGTGCCACCAGCAGAGATGGGACGGAGAATGAAAAACTGTTTTTT. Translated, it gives CATSRDGTENEKLFF.

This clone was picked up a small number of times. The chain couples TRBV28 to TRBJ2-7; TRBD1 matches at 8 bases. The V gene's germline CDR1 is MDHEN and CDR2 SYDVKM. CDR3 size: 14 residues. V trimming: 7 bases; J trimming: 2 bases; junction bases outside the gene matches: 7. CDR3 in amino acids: CASTTPRGPYEQYF. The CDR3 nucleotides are TGTGCCAGCACCACACCCAGGGGGCCCTACGAGCAGTACTTC.

CDR3 in amino acids: CASSQVDWGNTEAFF. In nucleotides, the CDR3 is TGCGCCAGCAGCCAAGTGGATTGGGGCAACACTGAAGCTTTCTTT. This chain joins TRBV4-1 and TRBJ1-1, with D possibly matching TRBD1 (5 bases). Trimming shortened V by 1 base and J by 2 bases, and 11 bases separated the two germline ends. This CDR3 contains 15 residues. Per germline, CDR1 MGHRA and CDR2 YSYEKL.

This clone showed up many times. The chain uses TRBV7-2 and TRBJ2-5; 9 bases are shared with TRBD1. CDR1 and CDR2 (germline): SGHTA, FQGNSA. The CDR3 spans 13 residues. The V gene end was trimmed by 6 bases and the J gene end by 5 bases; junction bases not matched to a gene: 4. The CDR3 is CASRQGARETQYF. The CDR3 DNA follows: TGTGCCAGCAGACAGGGGGCAAGGGAGACCCAGTACTTC.

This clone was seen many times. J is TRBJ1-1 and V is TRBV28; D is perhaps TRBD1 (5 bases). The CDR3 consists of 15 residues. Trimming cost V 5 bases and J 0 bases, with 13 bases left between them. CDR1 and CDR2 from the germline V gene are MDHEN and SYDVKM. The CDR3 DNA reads TGTGCCAGCAGTCTCCCGGTGGGGGTGAACACTGAAGCTTTCTTT. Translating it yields CASSLPVGVNTEAFF.

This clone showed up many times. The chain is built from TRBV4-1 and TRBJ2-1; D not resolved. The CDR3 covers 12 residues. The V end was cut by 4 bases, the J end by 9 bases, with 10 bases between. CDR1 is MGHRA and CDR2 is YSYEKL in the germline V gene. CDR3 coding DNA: TGCGCCAGCAGCCCAGCATTGGGTGAGCAGTTCTTC. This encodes CASSPALGEQFF.

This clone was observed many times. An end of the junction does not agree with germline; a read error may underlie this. The DNA for the CDR3 is TGTGCTAGCAGCCCCCTGGGAGGGGGTCTACAAGAGATCCAGTACTTC. Translated: CASSPLGGGLQEIQYF. The rearrangement uses TRBV7-7 and TRBJ2-5, with D tentatively TRBD2 (7 bases). This CDR3 is built from 16 residues. Germline CDR1 reads SSHAT; CDR2 reads FNYEAQ (reference sequence). Using reference TRBV7-7 and TRBJ2-5 for the parts outside the CDR3, the full variable domain is GAGVSQSPRYKVTKRGQDVTLRCDPISSHATLYWYQQALGQGPEFLTYFNYEAQPDKSGLPSDRFSAERPEGSISTLTIQRTEQRDSAMYRCASSPLGGGLQEIQYFGPGTRLLVL.

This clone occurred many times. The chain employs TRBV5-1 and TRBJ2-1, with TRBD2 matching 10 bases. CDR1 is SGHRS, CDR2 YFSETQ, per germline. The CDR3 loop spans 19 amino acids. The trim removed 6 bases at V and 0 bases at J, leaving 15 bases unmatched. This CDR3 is CASTPGAGGLGSSYNEQFF. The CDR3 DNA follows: TGCGCCAGCACCCCGGGAGCGGGGGGGCTCGGGAGCTCCTACAATGAGCAGTTCTTC.

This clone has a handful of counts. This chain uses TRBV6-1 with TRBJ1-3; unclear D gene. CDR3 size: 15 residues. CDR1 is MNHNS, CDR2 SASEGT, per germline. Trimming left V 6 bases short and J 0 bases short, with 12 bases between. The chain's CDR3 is CASRSDMRSGNTIYF. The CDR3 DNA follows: TGTGCCAGCAGATCCGACATGCGCTCTGGAAACACCATATATTTT.

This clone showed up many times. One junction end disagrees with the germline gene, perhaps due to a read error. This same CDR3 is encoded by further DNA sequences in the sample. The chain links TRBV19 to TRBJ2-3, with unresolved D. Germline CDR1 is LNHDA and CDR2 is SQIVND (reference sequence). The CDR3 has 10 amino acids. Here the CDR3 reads CASSSDTQYF. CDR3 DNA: TGCGCCAGTAGCTCAGATACGCAGTATTTT.

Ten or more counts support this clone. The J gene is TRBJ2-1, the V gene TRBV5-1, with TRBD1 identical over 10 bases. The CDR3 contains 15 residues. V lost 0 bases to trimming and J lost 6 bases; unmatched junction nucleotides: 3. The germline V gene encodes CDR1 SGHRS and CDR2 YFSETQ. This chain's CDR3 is CASSLDGDRGNEQFF. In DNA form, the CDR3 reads TGCGCCAGCAGCTTGGATGGGGACAGGGGCAATGAGCAGTTCTTC.

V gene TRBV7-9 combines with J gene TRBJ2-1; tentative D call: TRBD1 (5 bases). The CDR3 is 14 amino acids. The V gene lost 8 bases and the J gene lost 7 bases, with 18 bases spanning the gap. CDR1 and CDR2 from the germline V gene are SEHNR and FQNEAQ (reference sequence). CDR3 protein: CASAPLGEGNEQFF. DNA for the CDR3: TGTGCCAGCGCCCCGCTAGGGGAAGGGAATGAGCAGTTCTTC. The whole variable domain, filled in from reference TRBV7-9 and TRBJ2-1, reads DTGVSQNPRHKITKRGQNVTFRCDPISEHNRLYWYRQTLGQGPEFLTYFQNEAQLEKSRLLSDRFSAERPKGSFSTLEIQRTEQGDSAMYLCASAPLGEGNEQFFGPGTRLTVL.

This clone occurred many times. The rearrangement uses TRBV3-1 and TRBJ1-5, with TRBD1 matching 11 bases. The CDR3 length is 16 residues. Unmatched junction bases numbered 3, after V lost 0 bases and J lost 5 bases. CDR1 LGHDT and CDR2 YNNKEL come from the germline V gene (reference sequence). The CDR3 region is CASSQDWTGGDQPQHF. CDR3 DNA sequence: TGTGCCAGCAGCCAAGACTGGACAGGGGGCGATCAGCCCCAGCATTTT.

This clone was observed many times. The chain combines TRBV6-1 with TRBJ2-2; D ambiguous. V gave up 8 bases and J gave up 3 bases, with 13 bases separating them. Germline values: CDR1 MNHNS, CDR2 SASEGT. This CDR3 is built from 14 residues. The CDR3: CASSSSGHTGELFF. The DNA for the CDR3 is TGTGCCAGCTCTTCGTCGGGCCACACCGGGGAGCTGTTTTTT.

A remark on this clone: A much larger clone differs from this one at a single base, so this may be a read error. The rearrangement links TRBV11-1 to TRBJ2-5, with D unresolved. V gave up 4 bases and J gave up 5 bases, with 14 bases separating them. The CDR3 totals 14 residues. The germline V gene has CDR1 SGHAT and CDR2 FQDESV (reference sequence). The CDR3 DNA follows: TGTGCCAGCAGCTCTCCCGTGGGGTGGGAGACCCAGTACTTC. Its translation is CASSSPVGWETQYF. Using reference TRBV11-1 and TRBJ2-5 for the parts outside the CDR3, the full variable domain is EAEVAQSPRYKITEKSQAVAFWCDPISGHATLYWYRQILGQGPELLVQFQDESVVDDSQLPKDRFSAERLKGVDSTLKIQPAELGDSAMYLCASSSPVGWETQYFGPGTRLLVL.

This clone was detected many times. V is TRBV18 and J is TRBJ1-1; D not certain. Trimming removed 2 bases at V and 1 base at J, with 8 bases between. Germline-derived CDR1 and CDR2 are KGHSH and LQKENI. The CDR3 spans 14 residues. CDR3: CASSPNPGNTEAFF. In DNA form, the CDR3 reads TGTGCCAGCTCACCAAACCCAGGGAACACTGAAGCTTTCTTT.

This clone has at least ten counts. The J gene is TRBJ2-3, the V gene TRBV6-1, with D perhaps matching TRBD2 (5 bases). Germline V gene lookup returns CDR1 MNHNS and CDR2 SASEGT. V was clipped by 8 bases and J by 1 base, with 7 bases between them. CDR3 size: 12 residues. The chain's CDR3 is CASSRGTDTQYF. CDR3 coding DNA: TGTGCCAGCTCGCGGGGCACAGATACGCAGTATTTT.

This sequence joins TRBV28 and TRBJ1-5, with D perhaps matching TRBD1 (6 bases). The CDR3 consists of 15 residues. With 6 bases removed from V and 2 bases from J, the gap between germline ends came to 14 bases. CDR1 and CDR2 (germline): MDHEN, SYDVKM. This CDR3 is CASSGGVSGNQPQHF. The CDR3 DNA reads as TGTGCCAGCAGCGGGGGCGTGAGCGGCAATCAGCCCCAGCATTTT.